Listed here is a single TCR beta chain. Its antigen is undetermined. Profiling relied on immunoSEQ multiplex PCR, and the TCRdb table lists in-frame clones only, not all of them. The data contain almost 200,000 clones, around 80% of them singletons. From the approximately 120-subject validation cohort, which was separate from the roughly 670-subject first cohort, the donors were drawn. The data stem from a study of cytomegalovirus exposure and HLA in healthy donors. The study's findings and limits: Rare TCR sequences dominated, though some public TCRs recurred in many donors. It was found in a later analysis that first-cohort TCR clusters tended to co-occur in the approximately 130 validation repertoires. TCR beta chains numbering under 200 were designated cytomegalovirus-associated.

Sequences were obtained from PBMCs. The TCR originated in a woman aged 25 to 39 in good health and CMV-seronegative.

For the CDR3, the DNA is TGTGCCAGCAGTTTTGTCGGGGGGCCCTACGAGCAGTACTTC. Translation gives CASSFVGGPYEQYF. The chain uses TRBV27 and TRBJ2-7; possibly TRBD2 for D (7 bases). Germline-derived CDR1 and CDR2 are MNHEY and SMNVEV (reference sequence). The CDR3 spans 14 residues. V lost 3 bases, J lost 2 bases, and 11 bases lay in between.